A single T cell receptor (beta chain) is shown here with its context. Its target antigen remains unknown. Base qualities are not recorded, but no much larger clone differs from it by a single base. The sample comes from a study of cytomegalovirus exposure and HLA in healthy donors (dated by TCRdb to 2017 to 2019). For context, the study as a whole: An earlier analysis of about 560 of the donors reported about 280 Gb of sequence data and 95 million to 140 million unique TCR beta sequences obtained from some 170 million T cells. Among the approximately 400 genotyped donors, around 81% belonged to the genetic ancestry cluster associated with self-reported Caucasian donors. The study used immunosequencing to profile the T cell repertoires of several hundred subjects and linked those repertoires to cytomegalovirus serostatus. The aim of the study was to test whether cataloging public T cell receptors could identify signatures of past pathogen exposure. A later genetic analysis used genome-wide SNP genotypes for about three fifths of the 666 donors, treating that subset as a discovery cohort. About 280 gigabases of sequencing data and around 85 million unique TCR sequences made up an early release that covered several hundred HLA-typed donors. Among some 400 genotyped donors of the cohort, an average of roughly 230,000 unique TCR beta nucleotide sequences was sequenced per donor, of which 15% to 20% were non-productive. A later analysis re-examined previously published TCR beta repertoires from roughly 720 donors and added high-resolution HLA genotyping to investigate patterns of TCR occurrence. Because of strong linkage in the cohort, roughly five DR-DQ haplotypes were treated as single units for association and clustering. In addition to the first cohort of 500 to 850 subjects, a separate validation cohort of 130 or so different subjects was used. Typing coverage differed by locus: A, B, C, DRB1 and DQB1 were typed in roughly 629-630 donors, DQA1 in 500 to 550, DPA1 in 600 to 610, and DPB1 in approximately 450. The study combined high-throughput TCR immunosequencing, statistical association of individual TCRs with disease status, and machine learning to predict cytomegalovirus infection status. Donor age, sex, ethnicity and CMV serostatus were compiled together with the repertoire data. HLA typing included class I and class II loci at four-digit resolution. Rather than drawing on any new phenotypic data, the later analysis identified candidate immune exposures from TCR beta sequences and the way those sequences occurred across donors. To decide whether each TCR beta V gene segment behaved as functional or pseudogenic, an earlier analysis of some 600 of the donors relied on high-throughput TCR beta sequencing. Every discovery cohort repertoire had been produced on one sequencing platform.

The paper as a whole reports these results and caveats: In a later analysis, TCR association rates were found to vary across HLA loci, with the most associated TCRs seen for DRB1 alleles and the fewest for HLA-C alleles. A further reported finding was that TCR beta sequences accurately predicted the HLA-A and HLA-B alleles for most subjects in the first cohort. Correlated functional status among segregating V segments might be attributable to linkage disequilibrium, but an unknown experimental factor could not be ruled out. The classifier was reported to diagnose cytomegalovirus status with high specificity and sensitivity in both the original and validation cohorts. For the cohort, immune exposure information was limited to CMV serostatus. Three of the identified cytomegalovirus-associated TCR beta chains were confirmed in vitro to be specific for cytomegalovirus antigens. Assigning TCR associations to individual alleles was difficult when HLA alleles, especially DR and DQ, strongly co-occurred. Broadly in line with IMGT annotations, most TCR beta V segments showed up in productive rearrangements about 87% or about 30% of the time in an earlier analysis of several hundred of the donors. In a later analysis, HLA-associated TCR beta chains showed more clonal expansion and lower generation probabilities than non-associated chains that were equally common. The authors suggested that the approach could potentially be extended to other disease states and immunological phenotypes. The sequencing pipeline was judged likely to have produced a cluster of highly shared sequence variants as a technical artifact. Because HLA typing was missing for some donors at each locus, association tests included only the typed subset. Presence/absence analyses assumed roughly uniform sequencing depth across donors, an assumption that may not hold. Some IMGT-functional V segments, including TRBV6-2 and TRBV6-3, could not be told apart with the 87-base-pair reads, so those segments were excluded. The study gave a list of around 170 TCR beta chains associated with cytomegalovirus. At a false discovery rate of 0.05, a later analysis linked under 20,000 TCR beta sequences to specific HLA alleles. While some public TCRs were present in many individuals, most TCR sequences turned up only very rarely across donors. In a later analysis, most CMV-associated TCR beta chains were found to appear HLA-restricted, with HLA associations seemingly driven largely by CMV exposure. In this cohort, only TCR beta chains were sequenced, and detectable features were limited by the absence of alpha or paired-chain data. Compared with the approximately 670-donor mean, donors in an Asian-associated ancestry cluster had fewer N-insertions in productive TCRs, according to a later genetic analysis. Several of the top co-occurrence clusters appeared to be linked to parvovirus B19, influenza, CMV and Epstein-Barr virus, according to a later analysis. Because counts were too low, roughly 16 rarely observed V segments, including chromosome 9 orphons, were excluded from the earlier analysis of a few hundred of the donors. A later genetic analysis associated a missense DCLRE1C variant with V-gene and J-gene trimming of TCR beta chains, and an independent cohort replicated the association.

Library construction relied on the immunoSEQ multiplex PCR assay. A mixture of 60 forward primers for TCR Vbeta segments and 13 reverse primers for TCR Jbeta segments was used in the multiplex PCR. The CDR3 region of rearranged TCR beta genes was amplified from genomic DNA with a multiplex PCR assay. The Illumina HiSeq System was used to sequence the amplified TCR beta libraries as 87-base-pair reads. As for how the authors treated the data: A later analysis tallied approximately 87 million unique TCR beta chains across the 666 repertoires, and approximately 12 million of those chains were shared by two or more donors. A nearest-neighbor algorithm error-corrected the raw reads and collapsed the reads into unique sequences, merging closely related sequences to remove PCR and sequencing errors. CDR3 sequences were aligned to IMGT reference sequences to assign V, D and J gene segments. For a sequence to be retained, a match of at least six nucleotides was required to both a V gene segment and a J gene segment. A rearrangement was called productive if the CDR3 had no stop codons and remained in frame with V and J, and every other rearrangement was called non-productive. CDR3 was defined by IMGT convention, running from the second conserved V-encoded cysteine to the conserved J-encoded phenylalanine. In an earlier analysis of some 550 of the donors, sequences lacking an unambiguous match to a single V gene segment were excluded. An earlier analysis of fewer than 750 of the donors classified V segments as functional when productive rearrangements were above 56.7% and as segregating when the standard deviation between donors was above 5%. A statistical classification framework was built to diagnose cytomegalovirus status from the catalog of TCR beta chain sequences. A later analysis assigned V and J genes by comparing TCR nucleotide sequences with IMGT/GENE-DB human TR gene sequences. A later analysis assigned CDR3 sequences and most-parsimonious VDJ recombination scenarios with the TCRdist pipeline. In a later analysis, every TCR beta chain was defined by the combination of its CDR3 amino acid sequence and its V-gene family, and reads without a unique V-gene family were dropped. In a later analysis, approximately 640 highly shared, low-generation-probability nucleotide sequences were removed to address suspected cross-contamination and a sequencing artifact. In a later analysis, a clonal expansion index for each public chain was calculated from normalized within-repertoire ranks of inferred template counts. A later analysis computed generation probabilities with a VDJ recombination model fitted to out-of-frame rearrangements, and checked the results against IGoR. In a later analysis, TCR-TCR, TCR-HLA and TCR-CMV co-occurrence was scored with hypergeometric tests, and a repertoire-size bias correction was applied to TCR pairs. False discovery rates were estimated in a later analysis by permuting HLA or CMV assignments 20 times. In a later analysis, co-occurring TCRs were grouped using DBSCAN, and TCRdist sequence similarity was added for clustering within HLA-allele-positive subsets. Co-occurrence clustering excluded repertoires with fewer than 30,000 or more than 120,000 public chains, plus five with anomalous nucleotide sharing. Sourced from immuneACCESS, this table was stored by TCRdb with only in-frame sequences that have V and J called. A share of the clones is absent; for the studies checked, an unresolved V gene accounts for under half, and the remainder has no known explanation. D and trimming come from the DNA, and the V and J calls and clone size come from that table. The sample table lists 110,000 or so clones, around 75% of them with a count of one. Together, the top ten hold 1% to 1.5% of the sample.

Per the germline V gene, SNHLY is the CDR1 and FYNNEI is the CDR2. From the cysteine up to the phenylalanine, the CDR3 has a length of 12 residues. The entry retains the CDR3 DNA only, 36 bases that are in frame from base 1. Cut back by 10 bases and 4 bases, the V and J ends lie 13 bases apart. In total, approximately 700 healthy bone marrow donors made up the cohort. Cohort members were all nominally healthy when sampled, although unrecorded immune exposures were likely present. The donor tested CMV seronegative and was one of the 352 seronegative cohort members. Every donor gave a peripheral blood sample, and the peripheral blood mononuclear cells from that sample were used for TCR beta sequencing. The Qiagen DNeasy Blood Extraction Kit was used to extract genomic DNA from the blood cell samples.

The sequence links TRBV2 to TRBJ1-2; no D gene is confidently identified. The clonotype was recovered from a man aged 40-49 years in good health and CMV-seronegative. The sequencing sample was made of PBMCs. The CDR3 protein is CATRAGIYGYTF. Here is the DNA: TGTGCCACCCGAGCGGGGATCTATGGCTACACCTTC. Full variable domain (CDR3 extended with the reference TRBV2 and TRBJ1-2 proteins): EPEVTQTPSHQVTQMGQEVILRCVPISNHLYFYWYRQILGQKVEFLVSFYNNEISEKSEIFDDQFSVERPDGSNFTLKIRSTKLEDSAMYFCATRAGIYGYTFGSGTRLTVV.